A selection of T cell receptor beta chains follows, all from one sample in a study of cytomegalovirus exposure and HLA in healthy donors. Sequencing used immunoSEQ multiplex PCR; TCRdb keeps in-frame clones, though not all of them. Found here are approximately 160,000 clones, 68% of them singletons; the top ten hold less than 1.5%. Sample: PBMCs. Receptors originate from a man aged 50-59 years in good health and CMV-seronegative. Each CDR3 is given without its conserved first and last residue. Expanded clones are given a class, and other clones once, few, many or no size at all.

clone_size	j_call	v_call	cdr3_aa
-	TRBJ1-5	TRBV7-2	ASSAGSNQPQH
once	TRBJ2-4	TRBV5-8	ASSLREGDIQY
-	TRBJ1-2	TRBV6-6	ASRPPTGNYGYT
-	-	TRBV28	ASSPRGGSYEQY
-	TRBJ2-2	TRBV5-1	ASSLSTAYTGELF
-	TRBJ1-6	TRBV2	ASSYDRDSSYNSPLH
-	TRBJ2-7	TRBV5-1	ASSFGGQEGFYEQY
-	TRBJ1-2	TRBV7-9	ASSFGQGGDYGYT
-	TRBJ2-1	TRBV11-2	ASSLDRAWGLSSYNEQF
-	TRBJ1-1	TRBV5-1	ASSREGLNTEAF
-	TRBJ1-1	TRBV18	ASSPLLQENTEAF
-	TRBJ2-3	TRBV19	ATRLAGDTQY
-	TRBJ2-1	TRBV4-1	ASSQDDRGIPSNEQF
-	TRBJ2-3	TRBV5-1	ASSLGILAGSTDTQY
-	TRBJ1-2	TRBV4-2	ASSHRGGVEGYT
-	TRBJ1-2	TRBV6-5	ASSPNGGRGYGYT
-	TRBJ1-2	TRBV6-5	ASTARRNYGYT
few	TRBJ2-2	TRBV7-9	ASSSGQGVTGELF
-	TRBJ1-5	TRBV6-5	ASSLKGNQPQH
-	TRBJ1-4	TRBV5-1	ASSLADRVEIEKLF
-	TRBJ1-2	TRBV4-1	ASSPAGQTGYT
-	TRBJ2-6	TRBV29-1	SVGGPGANVLT
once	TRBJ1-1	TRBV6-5	ASSCVGGTEAF
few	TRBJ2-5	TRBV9	ASSFSGGGETQY
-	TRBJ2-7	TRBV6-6	ASSYAQGRTYEQY
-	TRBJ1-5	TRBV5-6	ASSFSVGGQPQH
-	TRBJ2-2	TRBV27	ASSSSVGPSTGELF
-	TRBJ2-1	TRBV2	ASSDLSSGGVNEQF
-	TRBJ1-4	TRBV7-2	ASSSRTGRTNEKLF
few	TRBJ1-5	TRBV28	ASSGRAGQPQH
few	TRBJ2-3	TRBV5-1	ASRSYLTSGGPTDTQY
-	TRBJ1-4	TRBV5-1	ASSRDSATNEKLF
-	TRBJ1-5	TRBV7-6	ASSLVLGQGQPQH
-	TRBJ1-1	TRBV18	ASSLGQGMNTEAF
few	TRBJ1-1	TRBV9	ASSATGRTEAF
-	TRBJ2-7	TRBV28	ASSLDRGHSYEQY
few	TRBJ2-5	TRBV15	ATSRGQGALETQY
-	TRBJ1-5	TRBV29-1	SVGVDYNQPQH
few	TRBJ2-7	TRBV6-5	ASSSGQVSYEQY
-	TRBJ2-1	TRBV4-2	ASSQDQVAGVYNEQF
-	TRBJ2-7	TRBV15	ATSNDYRSSAEQY
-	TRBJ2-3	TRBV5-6	ASSYSDAQY
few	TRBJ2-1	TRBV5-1	ASSPQGSGVGYNEQF
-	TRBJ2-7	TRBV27	ASSLKGDTYYEQY
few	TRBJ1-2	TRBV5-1	ASSLVAGNGYT